The 31 T cell receptor beta chains presented below share a single source sample, sequenced in a study of blood T cell repertoires in COVID-19. Some clones are missing from TCRdb's copy, which holds only in-frame ones; the method was immunoSEQ multiplex PCR. The table includes 200,000 to 300,000 clones, 80% to 85% detected once. Source material: peripheral blood. These receptors were collected from a man aged 55-75 years with acute or convalescent COVID-19.

The chain combines TRBV18 with TRBJ2-7; TRBD2 agrees at 11 bases. CDR1 is KGHSH and CDR2 is LQKENI in the germline V gene. V was pared by 3 bases and J by 0 bases, with 4 bases of the junction left unmatched. The CDR3 contains 16 residues. CDR3 in amino acids: CASSPPTSGSSYEQYF. The CDR3 nucleotides read TGTGCCAGCTCACCTCCTACTAGCGGGAGCTCCTACGAGCAGTACTTC.

The rearrangement uses TRBV3-1 (or the pseudogene TRBV3-2) and TRBJ1-6; 8 positions match TRBD1. The germline CDR1 and CDR2 sequences are LGHDT and YNNKEL (reference sequence). The CDR3 consists of 13 residues. After removal of 2 bases from V and 10 bases from J, the junction contained 1 base not matched to a gene. CDR3 sequence reads: CASSQQGASPLHF. DNA of the CDR3: TGTGCCAGCAGCCAACAGGGGGCATCACCCCTCCACTTT.

This rearrangement joins TRBV9 to TRBJ1-3, with TRBD1 identical over 8 bases. There are 16 residues in the CDR3. The V gene's germline CDR1 is SGDLS and CDR2 YYNGEE. V was pared by 1 base and J by 2 bases, with 5 bases of the junction left unmatched. The CDR3 loop reads CASSVRGRGPGNTIYF. CDR3 nucleotides: TGTGCCAGCAGCGTACGGGGCAGGGGGCCTGGAAACACCATATATTTT.

The chain combines TRBV9 with TRBJ1-1; D perhaps matches TRBD1 (5 bases). V was pared by 4 bases and J by 4 bases, with 14 bases between. Germline loops: CDR1 SGDLS, CDR2 YYNGEE. The CDR3 contains 14 residues. For the CDR3, the DNA is TGTGCCAGCAGCCCACCTGGGGGGATCACTGAAGCTTTCTTT. Translating it yields CASSPPGGITEAFF. Full variable domain (rest looked up from reference TRBV9 and TRBJ1-1): DSGVTQTPKHLITATGQRVTLRCSPRSGDLSVYWYQQSLDQGLQFLIQYYNGEERAKGNILERFSAQQFPDLHSELNLSSLELGDSALYFCASSPPGGITEAFFGQGTRLTVV.

This chain joins TRBV21-1 and TRBJ2-7; the table assigns TRBD2, which was not confirmed against the DNA. TRBV21-1 is a known pseudogene. The CDR3 has 14 residues. The CDR3 DNA reads as TGTGCCAGCAGCAAAGAATGGGCTAGCGGAGGTCAGTACTTC. Its protein is CASSKEWASGGQYF.

The sample holds a few counts of this clone. The chain combines TRBV10-3 with TRBJ2-1, with TRBD2 identical over 14 bases. The CDR3 sequence is 16 residues long. CDR1 is ENHRY and CDR2 is SYGVKD in the germline V gene. J was trimmed by 4 bases and V by 6 bases; bases with no gene match: 5. The CDR3 sequence: CAISMTSGREYNEQFF. The CDR3 DNA is TGTGCCATCAGCATGACTAGCGGGAGGGAGTACAATGAGCAGTTCTTC.

The rearrangement joins TRBV18 to TRBJ1-4; D perhaps matches TRBD1 (6 bases). CDR1 and CDR2 from the germline V gene are KGHSH and LQKENI. The CDR3 runs to 16 residues. V was shortened by 0 bases and J by 7 bases, with 15 bases between the two germline ends. CDR3 amino acids: CASSPPETGIGEKLFF. The CDR3 nucleotides read TGTGCCAGCTCACCACCGGAAACAGGGATAGGTGAAAAACTGTTTTTT.

This clone was seen a single time. The gene calls are TRBV3-1 (or the pseudogene TRBV3-2) and TRBJ2-1; no clear D. Germline values: CDR1 LGHDT, CDR2 YNNKEL (reference sequence). This CDR3 is built from 12 residues. The V end was cut by 0 bases, the J end by 6 bases, with 3 bases between. CDR3 DNA sequence: TGTGCCAGCAGCCAAGACATCAATGAGCAGTTCTTC. It codes for CASSQDINEQFF.

The V gene is TRBV3-1 (or the pseudogene TRBV3-2), the J gene TRBJ2-7; 7 bases fit TRBD2. The CDR3 contains 18 residues. V gave up 0 bases and J gave up 1 base; unmatched junction bases: 12. The germline gives CDR1 LGHDT, CDR2 YNNKEL (reference sequence). Here the CDR3 reads CASSQESGTIHRSYEQYF. CDR3 DNA sequence: TGTGCCAGCAGCCAAGAATCCGGGACTATCCACCGTTCCTACGAGCAGTACTTC.

The CDR3 bases are TGTGCCAGCAGCTCCTGGCTCGACTCGAGCTCCTACGAGCAGTACTTC. The encoded protein is CASSSWLDSSSYEQYF. V and J are TRBV11-2 and TRBJ2-7; D is undetermined. Deletions cut 4 bases from V and 0 bases from J, with 16 bases between. The V gene's germline CDR1 is SGHAT and CDR2 FQNNGV. The CDR3 covers 16 residues.

This sequence joins TRBV27 and TRBJ1-3, with 9 positions matching TRBD1. Germline-derived CDR1 and CDR2 are MNHEY and SMNVEV (reference sequence). The J segment lost 4 bases and the V segment lost 6 bases, leaving 7 bases of the junction unmatched. The CDR3 spans 15 residues. The CDR3 DNA is TGTGCCAGCAGCCTGGACAGGGGCCGGGGAAACACCATATATTTT. This gives the protein CASSLDRGRGNTIYF.

J is TRBJ2-1 and V is TRBV9, with a possible D match to TRBD1 (7 bases). Germline CDR1 and CDR2: SGDLS and YYNGEE. The CDR3 consists of 13 residues. V was shortened by 2 bases and J by 5 bases, with 8 bases between the two germline ends. CDR3 amino acids: CASSVRGDNEQFF. The CDR3 DNA is TGTGCCAGCAGCGTCAGGGGGGACAATGAGCAGTTCTTC.

The chain has TRBV4-1 and TRBJ1-1; D ambiguous. Germline V lookup: CDR1 MGHRA, CDR2 YSYEKL. The CDR3 covers 16 residues. V was shortened by 3 bases and J by 3 bases, with 17 bases between the two germline ends. The CDR3 loop is CASSHPPPRRDTEAFF. Written as DNA, the CDR3 is TGCGCCAGCAGCCACCCCCCCCCGCGGAGGGACACTGAAGCTTTCTTT.

The J gene is TRBJ2-7, the V gene TRBV27, with D possibly matching TRBD1 (6 bases). The germline V and J ends were trimmed by 1 base and 0 bases, with 13 bases remaining between them. The CDR3 is 16 amino acids. The germline gives CDR1 MNHEY, CDR2 SMNVEV (reference sequence). The CDR3 region is CASSLFQQGPSYEQYF. In nucleotides, the CDR3 is TGTGCCAGCAGTTTATTCCAACAGGGCCCCTCCTACGAGCAGTACTTC.

This clone was recorded a few times. The chain uses TRBV10-3 and TRBJ1-4; D is undetermined. CDR1 and CDR2 from the germline V gene are ENHRY and SYGVKD. This CDR3 spans 15 amino acids. V gave up 3 bases and J gave up 0 bases, with 8 bases separating them. The CDR3 nucleotides read TGTGCCATCAGTGATCAGTTTGCAACTAATGAAAAACTGTTTTTT. Amino acid sequence: CAISDQFATNEKLFF.

The chain has TRBV6-5 and TRBJ2-1; D is perhaps TRBD2 (5 bases). Germline-derived CDR1 and CDR2 are MNHEY and SVGAGI. This CDR3 has 13 amino acids. V was shortened by 7 bases and J by 9 bases, with 16 bases between the two germline ends. The CDR3 region is CASTRSTGSEQFF. In nucleotides, the CDR3 is TGTGCCAGCACAAGGTCGACTGGGAGTGAGCAGTTCTTC.

This sequence joins TRBV6-4 and TRBJ2-1, with 15 bases fitting TRBD2. Trimming cost V 4 bases and J 10 bases; bases outside gene matches: 11. The CDR3 covers 17 residues. From germline, CDR1 is MRHNA and CDR2 SNTAGT. CDR3 sequence reads: CASSATGLAGGLREQFF. The CDR3 DNA reads TGTGCCAGCAGTGCCACCGGACTAGCGGGGGGGCTTCGGGAGCAGTTCTTC.

J is TRBJ2-1 and V is TRBV15; tentatively, D is TRBD2 (7 bases). This CDR3 comprises 19 residues. The V gene lost 4 bases and the J gene lost 0 bases, with 22 bases spanning the gap. CDR1 and CDR2 (germline): LNHNV, YYDKDF (reference sequence). The CDR3 reads CATSKGRGLTNPSYNEQFF. The CDR3 DNA is TGTGCCACCAGCAAAGGGCGGGGGCTTACTAATCCCTCCTACAATGAGCAGTTCTTC.

The chain couples TRBV3-1 (or the pseudogene TRBV3-2) to TRBJ2-3; perhaps TRBD1 as D (6 bases). Germline V gene lookup returns CDR1 LGHDT and CDR2 YNNKEL (reference sequence). Trimming pared 1 base from V and 4 bases from J, leaving 18 bases between. The CDR3 is made up of 17 amino acids. DNA for the CDR3: TGTGCCAGCAGCCAAGTATCCAGGGGTCTGGGCTCAGATACGCAGTATTTT. Encoded protein: CASSQVSRGLGSDTQYF.

J is TRBJ1-2 and V is TRBV14; D ambiguous. Germline loops: CDR1 SGHDN, CDR2 FVKESK. Between the trimmed V and J ends, which lost 7 bases and 0 bases, there was a span of 9 bases. The CDR3 totals 13 residues. The CDR3 DNA follows: TGTGCCAGCACCGCAGGAACTAACTATGGCTACACCTTC. Translated, it gives CASTAGTNYGYTF.

V is TRBV3-1 (or the pseudogene TRBV3-2) and J is TRBJ1-2, with 9 bases that match TRBD1. The CDR3 runs to 15 residues. J gave up 7 bases and V 1 base, and 7 bases lay outside the gene matches. Per germline, CDR1 LGHDT and CDR2 YNNKEL (reference sequence). DNA for the CDR3: TGTGCCAGCAGCCAAGGGGCCGGGACAGGGAGTGGCTACACCTTC. This codes for CASSQGAGTGSGYTF.

The rearrangement links TRBV7-9 to TRBJ1-3; no reliable D call. Germline CDR1 and CDR2: SEHNR and FQNEAQ (reference sequence). The CDR3 consists of 12 residues. V dropped 6 bases and J dropped 4 bases, with 7 bases sitting between them. Written as DNA, the CDR3 is TGTGCCAGCAGAGCTTCCGGAAACACCATATATTTT. It yields the protein CASRASGNTIYF.

This chain connects TRBV2 to TRBJ2-5; D call uncertain. Germline CDR1 and CDR2: SNHLY and FYNNEI. V was shortened by 2 bases and J by 0 bases, with 10 bases between the two germline ends. The CDR3 is made up of 15 amino acids. The CDR3 protein is CASSEPPENQETQYF. The CDR3 coding sequence is TGTGCCAGCAGTGAACCCCCAGAAAACCAAGAGACCCAGTACTTC.

As for this clone: Germline is not matched at one junction end, which may reflect a read error. The chain uses TRBV6-5 and TRBJ1-6, with D uncertain. Looked up from germline, CDR1 is MNHEY and CDR2 is SVGAGI. CDR3 length equals 14 residues. CDR3: CASNYQEDRSPLHF. The DNA for the CDR3 is TGTGCCAGCAATTACCAGGAGGACCGATCACCCCTCCACTTT.

The chain couples TRBV7-9 to TRBJ1-1; weak D call: TRBD1 (5 bases). The CDR3 length is 13 residues. Trimming cost V 5 bases and J 1 base, with 8 bases left between them. The germline V gene encodes CDR1 SEHNR and CDR2 FQNEAQ (reference sequence). CDR3 protein: CASSKQENTEAFF. The DNA for the CDR3 is TGTGCCAGCAGCAAACAGGAGAACACTGAAGCTTTCTTT.

The CDR3 is CASSLGRGTLGYEQFF. The CDR3 bases are TGTGCCAGCAGTTTAGGACGGGGGACCCTTGGCTATGAGCAGTTCTTC. The chain carries TRBV28 and TRBJ2-1, with D possibly being TRBD2 (6 bases). CDR1 is MDHEN and CDR2 is SYDVKM in the germline V gene. This CDR3 is built from 16 residues. The V end was cut by 2 bases, the J end by 8 bases, with 19 bases between.

The V gene is TRBV27, the J gene TRBJ2-7; D possibly corresponds to TRBD2 (5 bases). Germline CDR1 MNHEY, CDR2 SMNVEV (reference sequence). The CDR3 is made up of 14 amino acids. The V gene lost 5 bases and the J gene lost 2 bases, with 13 bases spanning the gap. The CDR3 DNA is TGTGCCAGCAGTCCACTAGACTTCCCCTACGAGCAGTACTTC. Translation gives CASSPLDFPYEQYF.

This clone was counted once. This chain links TRBV7-2 with TRBJ2-1, with 10 bases aligning to TRBD2. V lost 5 bases and J lost 0; bases outside the gene matches: 1. Germline CDR1 SGHTA, CDR2 FQGNSA. CDR3 size: 15 residues. CDR3 residues: CASSPSGSSYNEQFF. The CDR3 DNA follows: TGTGCCAGCAGCCCTAGCGGGAGCTCCTACAATGAGCAGTTCTTC.

The chain has TRBV3-1 (or the pseudogene TRBV3-2) and TRBJ1-6; D remains ambiguous. V lost 4 bases and J lost 0, with 4 bases in between. Germline V gene lookup returns CDR1 LGHDT and CDR2 YNNKEL (reference sequence). This CDR3 region has 14 residues. CDR3 in DNA: TGTGCCAGCAGCCCCAACTCCTATAATTCACCCCTCCACTTT. Amino acid sequence: CASSPNSYNSPLHF.

This clone has only a few counts. The rearrangement links TRBV19 to TRBJ2-7, with 12 positions matching TRBD2. J gave up 2 bases and V 1 base, and 3 bases lay outside the gene matches. The CDR3 contains 16 residues. Germline V gives CDR1 LNHDA, CDR2 SQIVND (reference sequence). The CDR3 nucleotides read TGTGCCAGTAGTATAGGGACTAGCGGGACCGCCTACGAGCAGTACTTC. It is translated as CASSIGTSGTAYEQYF.

This clone showed up just once. The chain couples TRBV5-6 to TRBJ2-7; D is ambiguous. Germline V gene lookup returns CDR1 SGHDT and CDR2 YYEEEE. This CDR3 region has 16 residues. Trimming left V 2 bases short and J 2 bases short, with 17 bases between. CDR3 residues: CASSLPHATLPYEQYF. Here the CDR3 DNA reads TGTGCCAGCAGCTTACCTCACGCGACATTACCCTACGAGCAGTACTTC.